These T cell receptor beta chains were read from a single sample in a study of T cell responses to AZD1222 COVID-19 vaccine. The data were produced by immunoSEQ multiplex PCR, yet TCRdb's version contains in-frame clones alone and is incomplete. Among some 150,000 clones listed, 82% were seen once. The starting material was peripheral blood, obtained on day 0 of MenACWY control vaccination. Source of these receptors: an adult in good health. The CDR3 runs from the conserved cysteine through the conserved F or W. The order of the fields is D gene, clone size, V gene, J gene, CDR3 protein, CDR3 DNA. A D gene is named only where the DNA matches it firmly. The listing skips clone size in some rows; elsewhere it reads once, few, many or a size class.

NA	NA	TRBV4-2	TRBJ1-1	CASSQEDRYNTEAFF	TGTGCCAGCAGCCAAGAGGATCGTTATAACACTGAAGCTTTCTTT
NA	few	TRBV6-1	TRBJ1-1	CASSEKGTAGNDAFF	TGTGCCAGCAGTGAAAAAGGGACGGCCGGGAATGATGCTTTCTTT
NA	NA	TRBV27	TRBJ2-7	CASSPGTSFEQYF	TGTGCCAGCAGCCCCGGGACTTCCTTCGAGCAGTACTTC
TRBD1	few	TRBV11-2	TRBJ1-2	CASRGQRYGYTF	TGTGCCAGCAGGGGACAGAGATATGGCTACACCTTC
TRBD1	NA	TRBV5-1	TRBJ2-2	CASSFEGATTGELFF	TGCGCCAGCAGCTTCGAGGGGGCGACCACCGGGGAGCTGTTTTTT
TRBD1	once	TRBV5-1	TRBJ1-6	CASSFGTGHNSPLHF	TGCGCCAGCAGCTTTGGGACAGGGCATAATTCACCCCTCCACTTT
TRBD2	NA	TRBV4-2	TRBJ2-7	CASSQKVAGGPHDEQYF	TGTGCCAGCAGCCAAAAGGTAGCGGGGGGGCCGCACGACGAGCAGTACTTC
NA	NA	TRBV7-8	TRBJ2-3	CASGLFRDSDTQYF	TGTGCCAGCGGATTATTTCGTGATTCAGATACGCAGTATTTT
NA	NA	TRBV18	TRBJ2-1	CASSRAAMMRDEQFF	TGTGCCAGCTCCCGCGCGGCGATGATGAGGGATGAGCAGTTCTTC
TRBD1	NA	TRBV3-1/TRBV3-2	TRBJ2-2	CASSPAGGRSGGELFF	TGTGCCAGCAGCCCAGCAGGGGGCCGTTCAGGCGGGGAGCTGTTTTTT
NA	NA	TRBV30	TRBJ2-2	CAWSLGELFF	TGTGCCTGGAGCCTCGGGGAGCTGTTTTTT
NA	NA	TRBV3-1/TRBV3-2	TRBJ2-7	CASSPRWDEQYF	TGTGCCAGCAGTCCCAGGTGGGACGAGCAGTACTTC
NA	NA	TRBV9	TRBJ1-2	CASRGLVNYGYTF	TGTGCCAGCAGGGGGTTGGTGAACTATGGCTACACCTTC
NA	once	TRBV6-5	TRBJ1-5	CASSYYPDRKTQHF	TGTGCCAGCAGTTACTACCCGGACAGAAAGACCCAGCATTTT
TRBD1	NA	TRBV7-8	TRBJ1-6	CASSPGQGSSPLHF	TGTGCCAGCAGCCCCGGACAGGGTAGTTCACCCCTCCACTTT
TRBD1	NA	TRBV5-1	TRBJ1-4	CASSLRGQGPLQLPEKLFF	TGCGCCAGCAGCTTGAGGGGACAGGGGCCTCTCCAGCTGCCTGAAAAACTGTTTTTT
NA	NA	TRBV6-5	TRBJ2-7	CASSYKGASYDDQYF	TGTGCCAGCAGTTACAAGGGCGCCTCCTACGATGACCAGTACTTC
NA	NA	TRBV13	TRBJ1-5	CASSLGGRNNQPQHF	TGTGCCAGCAGCTTAGGCGGGCGGAACAATCAGCCCCAGCATTTT
NA	NA	TRBV7-8	TRBJ2-3	CASSPDSYTDTQYF	TGTGCCAGCAGCCCAGACTCTTACACAGATACGCAGTATTTT
NA	few	TRBV6-5	TRBJ2-3	CASREGTTDTQYF	TGTGCCAGCAGGGAGGGCACGACAGATACGCAGTATTTT
NA	NA	TRBV3-1/TRBV3-2	TRBJ2-3	CASSQQFSWDTQYF	TGTGCCAGCAGCCAACAGTTTTCCTGGGATACGCAGTATTTT
TRBD1	NA	TRBV7-8	TRBJ1-2	CASSLGQGSGYTF	TGTGCCAGCAGCTTAGGACAGGGCAGTGGCTACACCTTC
NA	NA	TRBV10-2	TRBJ1-1	CASSDNQGGPNTEAFF	TGCGCCAGCAGTGATAATCAGGGAGGACCGAACACTGAAGCTTTCTTT
TRBD2	NA	TRBV10-3	TRBJ2-5	CATASAGAGETQYF	TGTGCCACCGCTTCAGCGGGGGCCGGGGAGACCCAGTACTTC
NA	NA	TRBV6-5	TRBJ1-5	CASRLGRYNQPQHF	TGTGCCAGCAGGCTCGGGAGATACAATCAGCCCCAGCATTTT
TRBD1	NA	TRBV2	TRBJ1-6	CASSYTGAHSPLHF	TGTGCCAGCAGTTATACAGGGGCCCATTCACCCCTCCACTTT
TRBD2	NA	TRBV2	TRBJ2-3	CASSELAGPSDTQYF	TGTGCCAGCAGTGAATTAGCGGGCCCTTCAGATACGCAGTATTTT
NA	NA	TRBV6-5	TRBJ1-1	CASSYLPPRQEAFF	TGTGCCAGCAGTTACTTGCCGCCGCGGCAGGAAGCTTTCTTT
NA	NA	TRBV6-5	TRBJ1-1	CASRVQGYQAFF	TGTGCCAGCAGGGTACAGGGTTATCAAGCTTTCTTT
NA	NA	TRBV28	TRBJ2-2	CASVPYTGELFF	TGTGCCAGCGTTCCCTACACCGGGGAGCTGTTTTTT
NA	NA	TRBV30	TRBJ2-1	CAWRRIGDEQFF	TGTGCCTGGAGGCGTATTGGGGATGAGCAGTTCTTC
NA	NA	TRBV5-5	TRBJ1-2	CANSDRANGYTF	TGTGCCAACTCAGACAGAGCCAATGGCTACACCTTC
TRBD2	NA	TRBV7-7	TRBJ2-5	CASSLLGTSGQETQYF	TGTGCCAGCAGCTTACTGGGAACTAGCGGACAAGAGACCCAGTACTTC
TRBD1	NA	TRBV7-6	TRBJ1-6	CASSFRDRDNSPLHF	TGTGCCAGCAGCTTCCGGGACAGGGATAATTCACCCCTCCACTTT
NA	NA	TRBV28	TRBJ1-2	CASSHLAGMTYGYTF	TGTGCCAGCAGCCATTTGGCTGGGATGACTTATGGCTACACCTTC
TRBD1	NA	TRBV5-5	TRBJ1-2	CASSQTTGAYGYTF	TGTGCCAGCAGCCAGACAACAGGGGCTTATGGCTACACCTTC
NA	NA	TRBV12-5	TRBJ2-2	CASGLYGSTGELFF	TGTGCTAGTGGTTTGTACGGGTCCACCGGGGAGCTGTTTTTT
TRBD1	once	TRBV4-1	TRBJ2-4	CASSQDIGTGWGTINIQYF	TGCGCCAGCAGCCAAGATATTGGGACAGGGTGGGGAACGATAAACATTCAGTACTTC
NA	NA	TRBV5-1	TRBJ1-6	CASSFWDADSPLHF	TGCGCCAGCAGCTTCTGGGACGCAGATTCACCCCTCCACTTT
TRBD1	NA	TRBV7-3	TRBJ2-3	CASSQQGARADTQYF	TGTGCCAGCAGCCAACAGGGGGCTCGGGCAGATACGCAGTATTTT
TRBD1	NA	TRBV29-1	TRBJ1-1	CSVGRDSENTEAFF	TGCAGCGTTGGTCGGGACAGCGAGAACACTGAAGCTTTCTTT
TRBD1	NA	TRBV6-6	TRBJ1-5	CASSRGQRNQPQHF	TGTGCCAGCAGCCGGGGACAGCGCAATCAGCCCCAGCATTTT
NA	NA	TRBV6-5	TRBJ1-6	CASSYDRNSPLHF	TGTGCCAGCAGTTATGATCGGAATTCACCCCTCCACTTT
NA	NA	TRBV14	TRBJ2-2	CASSQRGGITNTGELFF	TGTGCCAGCAGCCAAAGGGGGGGGATTACGAACACCGGGGAGCTGTTTTTT
NA	NA	TRBV20-1	TRBJ1-1	CSASKRGGNTEAFF	TGCAGTGCTAGTAAACGCGGAGGGAACACTGAAGCTTTCTTT
TRBD1	NA	TRBV7-9	TRBJ2-1	CASSLPPGQGGNEQFF	TGTGCCAGCAGCCTACCACCGGGACAGGGGGGCAATGAGCAGTTCTTC
TRBD1	NA	TRBV5-1	TRBJ1-3	CASSRDRGTGNTIYF	TGCGCCAGCAGCAGAGACAGGGGTACGGGAAACACCATATATTTT
NA	NA	TRBV6-5	TRBJ2-5	CASSLTGEKETQYF	TGTGCCAGCAGCTTGACAGGAGAAAAAGAGACCCAGTACTTC
NA	NA	TRBV14	TRBJ1-6	CASSQDYSPLHF	TGTGCCAGCAGCCAGGATTATTCACCCCTCCACTTT
TRBD1	NA	TRBV10-3	TRBJ1-3	CAISRTGSSGNTIYF	TGTGCCATCAGTAGGACAGGGAGCTCTGGAAACACCATATATTTT
NA	NA	TRBV14	TRBJ1-2	CASSWGYYGYTF	TGTGCCAGCAGCTGGGGTTACTATGGCTACACCTTC
NA	once	TRBV4-1	TRBJ2-3	CASSRATGGLQETDTQYF	TGCGCCAGCAGCCGGGCAACTGGGGGCCTACAGGAGACAGATACGCAGTATTTT
NA	NA	TRBV27	TRBJ2-3	CASSPQGDTQYF	TGTGCCAGCAGCCCTCAAGGCGATACGCAGTATTTT
NA	NA	TRBV19	TRBJ1-2	CASSIDFHRANNGYTF	TGTGCCAGTAGTATAGATTTCCACAGGGCGAACAATGGCTACACCTTC